This T cell receptor (beta chain) was obtained from a study of blood T cell repertoires in COVID-19. The wider study: Acute and convalescent COVID-19 specimens originated in the United States, Italy and Spain.

CDR3 length equals 16 residues. Germline CDR1 MNHEY, CDR2 SMNVEV (reference sequence). V lost 6 bases and J 1 base, leaving 17 bases between the germline ends. In the original workflow: Reference gene primer amplification gave nucleated cell count estimates. Only in-frame clones appear in the TCRdb table, and some are missing; sequencing was by immunoSEQ multiplex PCR. The DNA was the basis for D and trimming; V, J and clone size are from that table. The repertoire holds approximately 290,000 clones, with around 82% as singletons. This clonotype originated in a person between 65 and 80 years old with COVID-19, enrolled during active disease. V is TRBV27 and J is TRBJ2-3, with D maybe TRBD2 (5 bases). Sequencing was performed on peripheral blood. CDR3 in amino acids: CASRRLADGGTDTQYF. CDR3 DNA sequence: TGTGCCAGCAGGAGGCTAGCTGATGGTGGCACAGATACGCAGTATTTT.